This TCR beta chain was captured by sequencing in a study of stem cell transplantation in POMP-related autoinflammatory disease. Per the germline V gene, CDR1 is LGHNA and CDR2 is YNFKEQ. V gave up 0 bases and J gave up 4 bases, with 7 bases separating them. The CDR3 loop spans 13 amino acids. Repertoires were generated with immunoSEQ multiplex PCR, while TCRdb's copy carries only in-frame clones and drops some. The table shows approximately 65,000 clones, with around 90% occurring only once. Sequencing used CD4+ T cells from PBMCs, obtained after stem cell transplantation. The sequence was obtained from a human patient with POMP-related autoinflammation and immune dysregulation (PRAID). These T cells may partly come from the graft donor. This chain links TRBV4-2 with TRBJ2-7; no firm D call. CDR3 protein: CASSQEYPYEQYF. The CDR3 nucleotides are TGTGCCAGCAGCCAAGAATACCCTTACGAGCAGTACTTC.